This T cell receptor (beta chain) was captured by sequencing in a study of blood T cell repertoires in COVID-19. In the study overall: PBMCs, B-cell-depleted T cells, or T cells were the source of the cDNA or gDNA that made up the material.

Original methodology: The authors estimated nucleated cell counts from reference gene primer amplification. Generated by immunoSEQ multiplex PCR, the TCRdb table keeps only in-frame clones and is missing some. V and J calls and clone size are copied from that table; D and trimming were computed from the DNA. The data hold 200,000 to 250,000 clones, with approximately 86% observed a single time. The TCR originated in a woman aged 50 to 60 with acute COVID-19. The sequenced material came from PBMCs or T cells enriched from blood (not recorded which).

The CDR3 region is CASSLASGSIGNTIYF. CDR3 coding DNA: TGCGCCAGCAGCTTGGCTTCAGGGTCCATAGGAAACACCATATATTTT. The V call is TRBV5-1, the J call TRBJ1-3, with TRBD1 as a possible D gene (5 bases). CDR3 length equals 16 residues. V lost 0 bases and J lost 4, with 14 bases in between. The germline CDR1 and CDR2 sequences are SGHRS and YFSETQ.